The entry below describes one T cell receptor beta chain. The junction had 4 bases not matched to a gene; V was cut back by 0 bases and J by 4 bases. This CDR3 comprises 15 residues. CDR1 and CDR2 (germline): SGHRS, YFSETQ. The record originates from a study of T cell changes during pregnancy in multiple sclerosis. Sequencing used immunoSEQ multiplex PCR; TCRdb keeps in-frame clones, though not all of them. This sample has around 55,000 clones, with more than 80% found just once. Sequenced here: CD4+ T cells from peripheral blood mononuclear cells, sampled in the first trimester of pregnancy. The sequence was obtained from a female donor with multiple sclerosis, enrolled in a pregnancy study. The chain has TRBV5-1 and TRBJ1-3, with 7 bases identical to TRBD1. The chain's CDR3 is CASSLAGTDGNTIYF. Written as DNA, the CDR3 is TGCGCCAGCAGCTTGGCGGGGACAGACGGAAACACCATATATTTT.